This TCR beta chain was captured by sequencing in a study of PD-L1 blockade in urothelial cancer. Study details: T cells were recovered from blood samples at a median of roughly 150,000. Whole-study results and caveats: Having blood TCR clonality under the median before treatment predicted better survival.

Regarding time point: peripheral blood 6 weeks after treatment start. On this clone: Its antigen is currently unknown.

Method: immunoSEQ multiplex PCR; TCRdb's copy keeps in-frame clones and lacks some. This repertoire shows about 76,000 clones, about 91% found once; its top ten account for 0.85% to 0.9%. The germline gives CDR1 MDHEN, CDR2 SYDVKM. This CDR3 comprises 14 residues. V shed 7 bases and J shed 2 bases, with 14 bases lying between them. Here the sequenced sample was PBMCs, taken around atezolizumab (anti-PD-L1) treatment. The V and J genes are TRBV28 and TRBJ1-1; D gene unclear. The clonotype comes from a woman older than 75 with urothelial cancer. The chain's CDR3 is CASKGGNRNTEAFF. CDR3 coding DNA: TGTGCCAGCAAAGGAGGGAACCGAAACACTGAAGCTTTCTTT.